Following are 28 T cell receptor beta chains from one sample sequenced in a study of T-cell reconstitution after alpha-beta-depleted transplantation in children. The TCRbeta library was prepared with unique molecular identifiers. Each CDR3 protein is one row after TCRdb ran MiXCR on the PCR reads. The data show some 130,000 distinct CDR3 sequences, approximately 8.7% seen once. Here the sequenced sample was PBMCs, mostly from graft donor cells, taken 180 days after TCRalphabeta/CD19-depleted stem cell transplant. The receptors derive from a girl under three years old who had a stem cell transplant for combined immunodeficiency, so the T cells may come from the graft donor.

The chain recombines TRBV20-1 with TRBJ2-4, with 7 bases matching TRBD1. V dropped 6 bases and J dropped 4; count of bases not matched to a gene: 3. This CDR3 region has 12 residues. The germline V gene encodes CDR1 DFQATT and CDR2 SNEGSKA (reference sequence). CDR3 protein: CSALTGKNIQYF. CDR3 nucleotide sequence: TGCAGTGCACTGACAGGGAAAAACATTCAGTACTTC.

The chain has TRBV5-6 and TRBJ2-1; a possible D gene is TRBD2 (5 bases). Germline V gene lookup returns CDR1 SGHDT and CDR2 YYEEEE. The length of the CDR3 is 17 residues. Trimming took off 3 bases at V and 10 bases at J, with 26 bases between the two ends. CDR3 nucleotides: TGTGCCAGCAGCTATCACCTATTACTCGACGGACGAGGGGAGCAGTTCTTC. Its translation: CASSYHLLLDGRGEQFF.

This clonotype has just a few counts. The CDR3 region is CASSSGQGQRIQYF. The CDR3 region has the DNA TGTGCCAGCAGCTCGGGACAGGGTCAAAGGATTCAGTACTTC. The chain is built from TRBV7-2 and TRBJ2-4; 9 bases are a match to TRBD1. The CDR3 is 14 residues long. CDR1 SGHTA and CDR2 FQGNSA come from the germline V gene. The V and J ends lost 4 bases and 10 bases, in that order; junction bases with no gene match: 8.

This clonotype was counted a few times. The chain is built from TRBV20-1 and TRBJ1-2; 8 bases line up with TRBD1. Trimming cost V 4 bases and J 3 bases; bases outside gene matches: 4. The CDR3 extends over 13 amino acids. The V gene's germline CDR1 is DFQATT and CDR2 SNEGSKA (reference sequence). The CDR3 loop is CSAKTGEDYGYTF. The CDR3 coding sequence is TGCAGTGCTAAGACAGGGGAGGACTATGGCTACACCTTC.

The V call is TRBV6-1, the J call TRBJ2-2; no reliable D call. Germline loops: CDR1 MNHNS, CDR2 SASEGT. This CDR3 comprises 13 residues. The V end lost 6 bases, the J end lost 3 bases, and 8 bases lay between the germline ends. The CDR3 region has the DNA TGTGCCAGCAGGGGGTACGACACCGGGGAGCTGTTTTTT. It specifies CASRGYDTGELFF.

The CDR3 spells CASSSQGASNQPQHF. As DNA, the CDR3 is TGTGCCAGCAGTTCACAGGGGGCGAGCAATCAGCCCCAGCATTTT. The chain links TRBV6-5 to TRBJ1-5; the match to TRBD1 covers 9 bases. J lost 1 base, V lost 4 bases, and 2 bases had no gene match. The germline V gene has CDR1 MNHEY and CDR2 SVGAGI. The CDR3 contains 15 residues.

This clonotype has more than one count but fewer than ten. This sequence joins TRBV6-1 and TRBJ2-6; no clear D. V was clipped by 2 bases and J by 0 bases, with 8 bases between them. The CDR3 extends over 16 amino acids. From germline, CDR1 is MNHNS and CDR2 SASEGT. The CDR3 is CASSEPVTSGANVLTF. The CDR3 DNA sequence: TGTGCCAGCAGTGAACCGGTCACCTCTGGGGCCAACGTCCTGACTTTC.

J is TRBJ2-1 and V is TRBV20-1; D gene uncertain. The ends were cut back, 0 bases at V and 9 bases at J, with 6 bases in the middle. The V gene's germline CDR1 is DFQATT and CDR2 SNEGSKA (reference sequence). This CDR3 contains 11 residues. The CDR3 nucleotides are TGCAGTGCTAGAGAAGTTTCTGAGCAGTTCTTC. Residues: CSAREVSEQFF.

This clonotype was counted between two and nine times. The chain's CDR3 is CASSLDRVPGELFF. DNA of the CDR3: TGTGCCAGCAGCCTCGACAGGGTCCCCGGGGAGCTGTTTTTT. The rearrangement uses TRBV7-3 and TRBJ2-2, with 7 bases fitting TRBD1. J was trimmed by 6 bases and V by 5 bases; bases with no gene match: 6. The length of the CDR3 is 14 residues. Looked up from germline, CDR1 is SGHTA and CDR2 is FQGTGA.

This clonotype was detected only a few times. V gene TRBV9 combines with J gene TRBJ1-3; perhaps TRBD1 as D (5 bases). CDR3 length equals 15 residues. V was shortened by 6 bases and J by 0 bases, with 13 bases between the two germline ends. Germline CDR1 reads SGDLS; CDR2 reads YYNGEE. In DNA, the CDR3 is TGTGCCAGCACGCGGGGGGTAAGCTCTGGAAACACCATATATTTT. It encodes CASTRGVSSGNTIYF. The variable domain in full, with the rest retrieved from reference TRBV9 and TRBJ1-3, is DSGVTQTPKHLITATGQRVTLRCSPRSGDLSVYWYQQSLDQGLQFLIQYYNGEERAKGNILERFSAQQFPDLHSELNLSSLELGDSALYFCASTRGVSSGNTIYFGEGSWLTVV.

This clonotype showed up just a few times. The V and J genes are TRBV20-1 and TRBJ1-2; 7 nucleotides agree with TRBD1. Trimming took 2 bases from V and 3 from J; bases not matched to a gene: 3. CDR1 and CDR2 (germline): DFQATT, SNEGSKA (reference sequence). This CDR3 spans 13 amino acids. The CDR3 region is CSARRTGDYGYTF. CDR3 coding DNA: TGCAGTGCTAGACGAACAGGGGACTATGGCTACACCTTC.

The chain combines TRBV20-1 with TRBJ1-1; no reliable D call. The CDR3 spans 13 residues. The V gene lost 1 base and the J gene lost 1 base, with 7 bases spanning the gap. Germline V gene sequence: CDR1 DFQATT, CDR2 SNEGSKA (reference sequence). CDR3 sequence reads: CSARVGANTEAFF. The CDR3 DNA reads TGCAGTGCTAGAGTAGGAGCGAACACTGAAGCTTTCTTT.

A few counts support this clonotype. CDR3 region: CASSSSFTNYGYTF. CDR3 DNA: TGTGCCAGCAGTTCCTCCTTCACCAACTATGGCTACACCTTC. The genes are TRBV12-3 or TRBV12-4 and TRBJ1-2, with no clear D. Trimming removed 4 bases at V and 2 bases at J, with 11 bases between. This CDR3 is built from 14 residues.

V is TRBV20-1 and J is TRBJ2-7; D could derive from TRBD1 or TRBD2 (5 bases each). This CDR3 spans 13 amino acids. Trimming shortened V by 6 bases and J by 3 bases, and 15 bases separated the two germline ends. CDR1 and CDR2 from the germline V gene are DFQATT and SNEGSKA (reference sequence). In DNA, the CDR3 is TGCAGTGCGACCGTCGGGACCTACTACGAGCAGTACTTC. Translation gives CSATVGTYYEQYF.

This clonotype was seen only a few times. The CDR3 reads CASSRGTSGNNEQFF. CDR3 bases: TGTGCCAGCAGTCGCGGGACTAGCGGGAATAATGAGCAGTTCTTC. The J gene is TRBJ2-1, the V gene TRBV27; 13 bases are a match to TRBD2. V lost 5 bases, J lost 7 bases, and 5 bases stayed unmatched. This CDR3 has 15 amino acids. CDR1 and CDR2 from the germline V gene are MNHEY and SMNVEV (reference sequence).

Only a few counts were recorded for this clonotype. CDR3 DNA sequence: TGTGCCAGCAGTTTCTGGCGGGGGGTTACTAGCTCCTACGAGCAGTACTTC. Its translation is CASSFWRGVTSSYEQYF. This chain uses TRBV12-3 or TRBV12-4 with TRBJ2-7; the match to TRBD2 covers 8 bases. Germline trimming cut 3 bases from V and 0 bases from J; bases unmatched to any gene: 10. The CDR3 is 17 residues long.

The V call is TRBV18, the J call TRBJ2-3, with D perhaps matching TRBD2 (5 bases). Between the trimmed V and J ends, which lost 0 bases and 0 bases, there was a span of 7 bases. The CDR3 totals 15 residues. From germline, CDR1 is KGHSH and CDR2 LQKENI. This chain's CDR3 is CASSPPGGSTDTQYF. CDR3 bases: TGTGCCAGCTCACCACCGGGCGGGAGCACAGATACGCAGTATTTT.

The rearrangement joins TRBV20-1 to TRBJ2-1; 9 bases match TRBD2. V lost 0 bases to trimming and J lost 13 bases; unmatched junction nucleotides: 4. Germline loops: CDR1 DFQATT, CDR2 SNEGSKA (reference sequence). CDR3 length equals 12 residues. CDR3 protein: CSARDRLAGQFF. CDR3 DNA sequence: TGCAGTGCTAGAGATAGGCTAGCGGGACAGTTCTTC.

This clonotype has at least ten counts. J is TRBJ1-2 and V is TRBV20-1, with a weak D call TRBD1 (5 bases). V gave up 3 bases and J gave up 4 bases, with 9 bases separating them. Germline V gene lookup returns CDR1 DFQATT and CDR2 SNEGSKA (reference sequence). There are 12 residues in the CDR3. CDR3 nucleotides: TGCAGTGCTAGGGGACCAGTCTATGGCTACACCTTC. This encodes CSARGPVYGYTF.

V usage is TRBV20-1 and J usage is TRBJ2-7; D gene uncertain. Germline CDR1 DFQATT, CDR2 SNEGSKA (reference sequence). The CDR3 has 12 residues. Trimming shortened V by 7 bases and J by 2 bases, and 12 bases separated the two germline ends. The CDR3 DNA follows: TGCAGTGTAGAGATCCGACCCTACGAGCAGTACTTC. This encodes CSVEIRPYEQYF.

This clonotype was seen a handful of times. This chain joins TRBV4-3 and TRBJ1-1; D ambiguous. The CDR3 spans 16 residues. V lost 0 bases and J 0 bases, leaving 11 bases between the germline ends. In germline, CDR1 is LGHNA, CDR2 YSLEER. The CDR3 region is CASSQDGWTLNTEAFF. The CDR3 coding sequence is TGCGCCAGCAGCCAAGATGGGTGGACCTTGAACACTGAAGCTTTCTTT.

There are a few counts of this clonotype. The chain uses TRBV5-1 and TRBJ2-1; D may be TRBD1 (7 bases). Germline assignment: CDR1 SGHRS and CDR2 YFSETQ. The V and J ends lost 4 bases and 2 bases respectively, with 16 bases between them. This CDR3 has 16 amino acids. The CDR3 DNA is TGCGCCAGCAGCCTGGGGGGACAGTTTACCTACAATGAGCAGTTCTTC. Translating gives CASSLGGQFTYNEQFF.

This clonotype was counted a few times. The chain recombines TRBV5-1 with TRBJ2-1; D perhaps matches TRBD1 (5 bases). Germline loops: CDR1 SGHRS, CDR2 YFSETQ. The CDR3 is 16 residues long. The germline V and J ends were trimmed by 3 bases and 0 bases, with 13 bases remaining between them. The CDR3 DNA reads as TGCGCCAGCAGCTCTACAGGCCAGAGCTCCTACAATGAGCAGTTCTTC. Translation gives CASSSTGQSSYNEQFF.

The gene calls are TRBV12-3 or TRBV12-4 and TRBJ2-1, with a weak D call TRBD1 (5 bases). Trimming pared 6 bases from V and 0 bases from J, leaving 12 bases between. The CDR3 extends over 15 amino acids. The CDR3 region is CASSPTEVSYNEQFF. The DNA for the CDR3 is TGTGCCAGCAGCCCGACAGAAGTCTCCTACAATGAGCAGTTCTTC.

This clonotype appeared many times. The V and J genes are TRBV6-5 and TRBJ2-1; 8 positions match TRBD2. Germline CDR1 MNHEY, CDR2 SVGAGI. The junction had 7 bases not matched to a gene; V was cut back by 4 bases and J by 2 bases. The CDR3 loop spans 16 amino acids. CDR3 region: CASSWGLVSPYNEQFF. CDR3 nucleotide sequence: TGTGCCAGCAGTTGGGGACTAGTCTCGCCCTACAATGAGCAGTTCTTC.

The chain employs TRBV10-3 and TRBJ2-5, with D perhaps TRBD1 (6 bases). The CDR3 spans 13 residues. V was pared by 10 bases and J by 1 base, with 13 bases between. Germline V gene data show CDR1 as ENHRY and CDR2 as SYGVKD. The CDR3 is CASARTVQETQYF. The CDR3 region has the DNA TGTGCCAGCGCACGGACAGTCCAAGAGACCCAGTACTTC.

This clonotype appeared many times. The chain joins TRBV12-3 or TRBV12-4 to TRBJ2-1; maybe TRBD2 (5 bases). The CDR3 contains 14 residues. Trimming pared 3 bases from V and 7 bases from J, leaving 13 bases between. The CDR3 loop reads CASSLRVKANEQFF. CDR3 coding DNA: TGTGCCAGCAGTTTGAGGGTTAAGGCGAATGAGCAGTTCTTC.

This clonotype was picked up a small number of times. The V and J genes are TRBV7-3 and TRBJ2-3, with D tentatively TRBD1 (5 bases). Germline CDR1 and CDR2: SGHTA and FQGTGA. CDR3 length equals 15 residues. The germline V and J ends were trimmed by 6 bases and 1 base, with 14 bases remaining between them. DNA of the CDR3: TGTGCCAGCAGTCAATCAGGGTGGGGCACAGATACGCAGTATTTT. Residues: CASSQSGWGTDTQYF.